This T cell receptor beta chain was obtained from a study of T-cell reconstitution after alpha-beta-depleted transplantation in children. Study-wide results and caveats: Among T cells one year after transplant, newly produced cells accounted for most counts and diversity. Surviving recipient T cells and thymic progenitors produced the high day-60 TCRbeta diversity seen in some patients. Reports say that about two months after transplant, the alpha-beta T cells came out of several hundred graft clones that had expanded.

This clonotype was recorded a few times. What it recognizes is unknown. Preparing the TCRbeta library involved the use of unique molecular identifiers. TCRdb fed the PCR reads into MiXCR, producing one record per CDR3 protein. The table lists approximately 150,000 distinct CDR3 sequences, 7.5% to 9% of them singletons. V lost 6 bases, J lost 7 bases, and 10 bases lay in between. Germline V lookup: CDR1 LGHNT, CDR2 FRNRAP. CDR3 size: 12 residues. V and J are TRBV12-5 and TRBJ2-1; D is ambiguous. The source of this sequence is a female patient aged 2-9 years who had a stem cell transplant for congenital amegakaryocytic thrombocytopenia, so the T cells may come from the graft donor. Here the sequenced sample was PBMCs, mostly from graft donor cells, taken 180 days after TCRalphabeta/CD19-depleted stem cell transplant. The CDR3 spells CASGPIGNEQFF. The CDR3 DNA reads TGTGCTAGTGGCCCTATCGGGAATGAGCAGTTCTTC.